This entry is about one TCR beta chain. Assay used: immunoSEQ multiplex PCR; TCRdb lists only in-frame clones, some missing. The sample comprises roughly 640,000 clones, around 67% of which are singletons, and less than 2% rests with the top ten. The sample comes from a study of shared clonotypes between healthy human individuals. Study overall: A few men and a couple of women, aged 18 to 49, were donors.

The CDR3 consists of 12 residues. Germline lookup yields CDR1 LNHDA and CDR2 SQIVND (reference sequence). V was pared by 7 bases and J by 7 bases, with 10 bases between. V is TRBV19 and J is TRBJ2-2; tentatively, D is TRBD2 (5 bases). This sequence was found in a woman under 40 in good health. The sequenced sample was memory CD4+ T cells sorted from blood. Indicated subset: CD45RA-negative fraction. CDR3 sequence (DNA): TGTGCCAGTAATACTAGAGGCGGGGAGCTGTTTTTT. This gives the protein CASNTRGGELFF.